This T cell receptor beta chain was identified in a study of blood T cell repertoires in COVID-19. Study context: COVID-19 samples collected from the United States, Italy and Spain covered acute and convalescent phases. T cells, B-cell-depleted T cells, or PBMCs provided the cDNA or gDNA that served as material.

Seattle-derived patients entered the study during active infection and were followed longitudinally. CDR1 is MNHEY and CDR2 is SVGAGI in the germline V gene. Trimming left V 6 bases short and J 0 bases short, with 8 bases between. The CDR3 sequence is 14 residues long. Clones were sequenced by immunoSEQ multiplex PCR, and TCRdb holds only the in-frame ones, with some missing. The table includes more than 250,000 clones, 85% to 90% detected once. The sequence derives from a woman aged 45-59 years with COVID-19, enrolled during active disease. This chain joins TRBV6-5 and TRBJ2-2, with D maybe TRBD1 (5 bases). What was sequenced was peripheral blood. The CDR3 sequence: CASSQGANTGELFF. The DNA of the CDR3 is TGTGCCAGCAGCCAGGGTGCGAACACCGGGGAGCTGTTTTTT.